These 13 T cell receptor beta chains originate from one sample sequenced in a study of control samples from healthy donors and cancer patients. Here immunoSEQ multiplex PCR was the method, and the copy in TCRdb shows in-frame clones only, minus some. The sample includes 150,000 to 180,000 clones, approximately 94% of them seen just once. Sequences were obtained from blood. The receptors come from a man aged 35 to 55 in good health.

This clone was found once. The chain combines TRBV6-5 with TRBJ2-1; tentatively, D is TRBD2 (5 bases). Germline V gene sequence: CDR1 MNHEY, CDR2 SVGAGI. CDR3 length: 16 residues. With 0 bases removed from V and 1 base from J, the gap between germline ends came to 10 bases. CDR3 nucleotide sequence: TGTGCCAGCAGTTACTCGTATTCGGGGTCCTACAATGAGCAGTTCTTC. It is translated as CASSYSYSGSYNEQFF.

The rearrangement uses TRBV27 and TRBJ2-7; D is undetermined. Looked up from germline, CDR1 is MNHEY and CDR2 is SMNVEV (reference sequence). This CDR3 spans 12 amino acids. V gave up 6 bases and J gave up 1 base, with 7 bases separating them. CDR3 sequence: CASRGGSYEQYF. CDR3 DNA sequence: TGTGCCAGCAGGGGTGGGTCCTACGAGCAGTACTTC.

The chain couples TRBV5-5 to TRBJ1-1; D is ambiguous. Germline V lookup: CDR1 SGHKS, CDR2 YYEKEE (reference sequence). Trimming shortened V by 4 bases and J by 2 bases, and 18 bases separated the two germline ends. The CDR3 length is 16 residues. CDR3 amino acids: CASSPRPTTSNTEAFF. As DNA, the CDR3 is TGTGCCAGCAGCCCCCGACCGACAACTTCCAACACTGAAGCTTTCTTT.

CDR3 bases: TGTGCCACCGCCTCATACAGGGTCAGAGACTATGGCTACACCTTC. Its translation is CATASYRVRDYGYTF. The rearrangement joins TRBV6-5 to TRBJ1-2; weak D call: TRBD1 (6 bases). Germline CDR1 reads MNHEY; CDR2 reads SVGAGI. CDR3 length: 15 residues. V lost 10 bases and J lost 3, with 21 bases in between.

J is TRBJ2-5 and V is TRBV5-6; 7 bases line up with TRBD2. The junction had 7 bases not matched to a gene; V was cut back by 1 base and J by 4 bases. Germline CDR1 SGHDT, CDR2 YYEEEE. There are 15 residues in the CDR3. In nucleotides, the CDR3 is TGTGCCAGCAGCTTGCGGGGAGGGCTAGGAGAGACCCAGTACTTC. Translated: CASSLRGGLGETQYF.

V gene TRBV5-1 combines with J gene TRBJ2-7; D is ambiguous. V was cut by 4 bases and J by 0 bases, with 8 bases left in between. CDR3 size: 13 residues. The V gene's germline CDR1 is SGHRS and CDR2 YFSETQ. Here the CDR3 DNA reads TGCGCCAGCAGCCTCGGGTACTCCTACGAGCAGTACTTC. Residues: CASSLGYSYEQYF.

This clone was counted only a few times. The sample holds other DNA sequences that translate to the same CDR3. The rearrangement joins TRBV2 to TRBJ2-5; 7 nucleotides match TRBD2. The V and J ends lost 6 bases and 2 bases, in that order; junction bases with no gene match: 6. CDR3 length: 14 residues. CDR1 is SNHLY, CDR2 FYNNEI, per germline. This CDR3 is CASRGWGGQETQYF. In DNA, the CDR3 is TGTGCCAGCAGGGGTTGGGGGGGACAAGAGACCCAGTACTTC.

V gene TRBV4-3 combines with J gene TRBJ2-7; a weak D match, TRBD1 (6 bases). The CDR3 is 16 residues long. Per the germline V gene, CDR1 is LGHNA and CDR2 is YSLEER. The V and J ends lost 1 base and 2 bases respectively, with 15 bases between them. CDR3 sequence reads: CASSQVLSQGPYEQYF. DNA for the CDR3: TGCGCCAGCAGCCAAGTTTTATCTCAGGGGCCCTACGAGCAGTACTTC.

The chain joins TRBV12-3 or TRBV12-4 to TRBJ1-6, with D tentatively TRBD1 (5 bases). Trimming removed 3 bases from V and 13 bases from J, with 13 bases in between. This CDR3 is built from 13 residues. The CDR3 protein is CASSLGPGQPLHF. The CDR3 DNA reads as TGTGCCAGCAGTTTGGGGCCCGGGCAGCCCCTCCACTTT.

This rearrangement joins TRBV5-1 to TRBJ2-7; 11 nucleotides line up with TRBD1. Germline V gives CDR1 SGHRS, CDR2 YFSETQ. This CDR3 contains 14 residues. Unmatched junction bases numbered 8, after V lost 0 bases and J lost 12 bases. The CDR3 DNA reads TGCGCCAGCAGCTTGGAACCGGGACAGGGGGTTCGGTACTTC. This encodes CASSLEPGQGVRYF.

The CDR3 DNA reads TGTGCCACCTCCCGGCCACAGGGGTCCATGAACACTGAAGCTTTCTTT. Translating it yields CATSRPQGSMNTEAFF. The chain recombines TRBV7-6 with TRBJ1-1; TRBD1 aligns across 7 bases. Germline CDR1 is SGHVS and CDR2 is FNYEAQ. The CDR3 runs 16 residues. Unmatched junction bases numbered 14, after V lost 10 bases and J lost 0 bases.

As for this clone: Other DNA sequences in the same sample also yield this CDR3. The chain carries TRBV28 and TRBJ1-2; no firm D call. The germline V and J ends were trimmed by 7 bases and 4 bases, with 7 bases remaining between them. CDR3 length equals 11 residues. Germline-derived CDR1 and CDR2 are MDHEN and SYDVKM. This chain's CDR3 is CASKGGYGYTF. The CDR3 DNA reads as TGTGCCAGCAAGGGTGGCTATGGCTACACCTTC.

The rearrangement uses TRBV6-2 or TRBV6-3 and TRBJ2-3; either TRBD1 or TRBD2 may supply D (5 bases each). The V gene lost 4 bases and the J gene lost 4 bases, with 18 bases spanning the gap. Germline V CDR1 and CDR2: MNHEY, SVGEGT. This CDR3 has 16 amino acids. The CDR3 protein is CASSSWDPRTADTQYF. The CDR3 DNA sequence: TGTGCCAGCAGTTCATGGGACCCCCGCACCGCAGATACGCAGTATTTT.